These 10 T cell receptor beta chains originate from one sample sequenced in a study of cytomegalovirus exposure and HLA in healthy donors. It was with 60 Vbeta and 13 Jbeta primers that the PCR ran. The protocol was immunoSEQ multiplex PCR, while the TCRdb copy is restricted to in-frame clones and leaves out a portion. Among about 120,000 clones listed, 75% were seen once. The specimen was PBMCs. The receptors originated from a woman aged 40-49 years in good health and CMV-seropositive.

Only a few counts were recorded for this clone. V is TRBV6-4 and J is TRBJ2-2, with D possibly TRBD1 on 5 matching bases. With 3 bases removed from V and 7 bases from J, the gap between germline ends came to 12 bases. From germline, CDR1 is MRHNA and CDR2 SNTAGT. This CDR3 contains 14 residues. CDR3 sequence (DNA): TGTGCCAGCAGTGAGCAGGGCGGCGGCGGGGAGCTGTTTTTT. It is translated as CASSEQGGGGELFF.

J is TRBJ2-7 and V is TRBV6-5, with 8 bases lining up with TRBD1. CDR3 length: 15 amino acids. Germline V gene sequence: CDR1 MNHEY, CDR2 SVGAGI. The V gene end was trimmed by 9 bases and the J gene end by 5 bases; junction bases not matched to a gene: 15. The CDR3 reads CASDSRRDRTHEQYF. The DNA of the CDR3 is TGTGCCAGTGATTCAAGGCGGGACAGGACCCACGAGCAGTACTTC.

This rearrangement joins TRBV30 to TRBJ1-1; 9 bases line up with TRBD1. CDR1 and CDR2 from the germline V gene are GTSNPN and SVGIG (reference sequence). This CDR3 has 15 amino acids. V lost 2 bases, J lost 4 bases, and 8 bases stayed unmatched. In DNA, the CDR3 is TGTGCCTGGAGTTCACCGGACAGGGGAGGCACTGAAGCTTTCTTT. This encodes CAWSSPDRGGTEAFF.

This chain uses TRBV6-5 with TRBJ1-5; D is undetermined. Germline V gene sequence: CDR1 MNHEY, CDR2 SVGAGI. Trimming shortened V by 4 bases and J by 1 base, and 14 bases separated the two germline ends. This CDR3 has 16 residues. The CDR3 spells CASSLTSDGSNQPQHF. CDR3 coding DNA: TGTGCCAGCAGTTTAACTTCTGACGGGAGCAATCAGCCCCAGCATTTT.

The V and J genes are TRBV7-2 and TRBJ1-1; D gene uncertain. Trimming left V 7 bases short and J 0 bases short, with 15 bases between. CDR3 length: 15 residues. CDR1 is SGHTA, CDR2 FQGNSA, per germline. CDR3 loop: CASKYNPDMNTEAFF. CDR3 coding DNA: TGTGCCAGCAAGTACAACCCAGACATGAACACTGAAGCTTTCTTT.

The chain links TRBV11-2 to TRBJ1-2; 8 bases fit TRBD1. CDR1 is SGHAT, CDR2 FQNNGV, per germline. V shed 5 bases, J shed 8 bases, and the junction held 7 bases outside the gene matches. The CDR3 sequence is 13 residues long. The CDR3 loop reads CASSPDRERGYTF. CDR3 DNA: TGTGCCAGCAGCCCGGACAGGGAACGAGGCTACACCTTC.

The rearrangement uses TRBV6-1 and TRBJ1-2; tentatively, D is TRBD1 (6 bases). V shed 8 bases and J shed 3 bases, with 13 bases lying between them. CDR3 length equals 13 residues. In germline, CDR1 is MNHNS, CDR2 SASEGT. The CDR3 is CASRRGSDYGYTF. In DNA form, the CDR3 reads TGTGCCAGCCGAAGGGGGAGTGACTATGGCTACACCTTC.

The chain uses TRBV9 and TRBJ2-1; D is perhaps TRBD2 (6 bases). CDR1 SGDLS and CDR2 YYNGEE come from the germline V gene. Trimming stripped 0 bases from V and 0 bases from J, with 10 bases between. CDR3 length: 16 amino acids. DNA for the CDR3: TGTGCCAGCAGCGTAGGGGACTTTAACTCCTACAATGAGCAGTTCTTC. Protein: CASSVGDFNSYNEQFF.

V and J are TRBV7-2 and TRBJ2-7, with 10 bases aligning to TRBD1. Germline trimming cut 4 bases from V and 4 bases from J; bases unmatched to any gene: 10. The germline gives CDR1 SGHTA, CDR2 FQGNSA. The CDR3 is 16 residues long. The CDR3 reads CASSSGPRDRGYEQYF. CDR3 nucleotide sequence: TGTGCCAGCAGCTCAGGGCCCCGGGACAGGGGTTACGAGCAGTACTTC.

The chain employs TRBV5-4 and TRBJ2-1; 9 positions agree with TRBD2. Trimming cost V 0 bases and J 8 bases; bases outside gene matches: 9. Germline V gives CDR1 SGHNT, CDR2 YYREEE (reference sequence). This CDR3 comprises 16 residues. The CDR3 DNA reads as TGTGCCAGCAGCTTGGGGGGAGCGGGGGGCCTGGATGAGCAGTTCTTC. This gives the protein CASSLGGAGGLDEQFF.